This is a list of T cell receptor beta chains from one sample in a study of regulatory T cells in long-lasting Graves disease. TCRdb analysed the multiplex PCR reads with MiXCR anew, one entry per CDR3 protein. The sample yields about 470,000 distinct CDR3 sequences, under 25% seen once. The source was peripheral blood mononuclear cells (PBMCs), collected when the disease was refractory, from a patient treated with antithyroid drugs. These receptors were obtained from a female donor with Graves disease. Each CDR3 is given with its conserved first and last residue. The D gene is left open where the match is weak. Clone size is stated in some rows and not others, as once, few, many or a class when expanded.

>TRBD1|TRBV27|TRBJ1-5|-
TGTGCCAGCAGACAGGGGGTGGATCAGCCCCAGCATTTT
CASRQGVDQPQHF
>TRBD2|TRBV25-1|TRBJ2-5|many
TGTGCCAGCACCACAACCCCAGGGCGGGAGAAGTTAACTCAAGAGACCCAGTACTTC
CASTTTPGREKLTQETQYF
>-|TRBV27|TRBJ2-4|many
TGTGCCAGCAGGGTTATACAGGGAGGCAAAAACATTCAGTACTTC
CASRVIQGGKNIQYF
>-|TRBV6-2/TRBV6-3|TRBJ1-2|many
TGTGCCAGCAGTTACCGGAGGGACGGGAAATATGGCTACACCTTC
CASSYRRDGKYGYTF
>-|TRBV30|TRBJ1-5|few
TGTGCCTGGAGTGCCGGGGGGACTGCAAATACTCCCCAGCATTTT
CAWSAGGTANTPQHF
>-|TRBV29-1|TRBJ1-1|-
TGCAGCGTTGAAGATACGGGGAGATGGACTGAAGCTTTCTTT
CSVEDTGRWTEAFF
>TRBD2|TRBV25-1|TRBJ2-2|many
TGTGCCAGCAGTGAATTAAGTACGGCGGGAGGACCCACCGGGGAGCTGTTTTTT
CASSELSTAGGPTGELFF
>-|TRBV28|TRBJ2-7|many
TGTGCCAGCAGTTTATACAACAACCACTACGAGCAGTACTTC
CASSLYNNHYEQYF
>TRBD2|TRBV28|TRBJ2-7|few
TGTGCCAGCAGTACTGGACTAGCGGGAGTGGGAGAGCAGTACTTC
CASSTGLAGVGEQYF
>TRBD1|TRBV6-1|TRBJ2-4|-
TGTGCCAGCACCCCCGGACAGGGGATCATTCAGTACTTC
CASTPGQGIIQYF
>TRBD2|TRBV19|TRBJ2-5|-
TGTGCCAGTAGATCTGGACTAGACGGGACCCAGTACTTC
CASRSGLDGTQYF
>-|TRBV7-9|TRBJ2-3|-
TGTGCCAGCAGCTTCCGTCCCGGGACACCCACAGATACGCAGTATTTT
CASSFRPGTPTDTQYF
>-|TRBV27|TRBJ2-2|-
TGTGCCAGCGGTACGGCGGGCGGGGAGCTGTTTTTT
CASGTAGGELFF
>-|TRBV7-9|TRBJ2-2|few
TGTGCCAGCAGCTTAGTATTGGGAGGAGCGAACACCGGGGAGCTGTTTTTT
CASSLVLGGANTGELFF
>-|TRBV20-1|TRBJ1-5|many
TGCAGTGCTAGTTCAGGGGTCGATCAGCCCCAGCATTTT
CSASSGVDQPQHF
>TRBD1|TRBV20-1|TRBJ2-7|-
TGCGGTGCTAGGGGGACAGGAGAGACCTACGAGCAGTACTTC
CGARGTGETYEQYF
>TRBD1|TRBV7-6|TRBJ2-7|-
TGTGCCAGCAGCTTAGGGGGACAGGGCTTTAACGAGCAGTACTTC
CASSLGGQGFNEQYF
>-|TRBV29-1|TRBJ2-4|few
TGCAGCGTTGAAGATCAGGGCCTCTTAGCCAAAAACATTCAGTACTTC
CSVEDQGLLAKNIQYF
>TRBD2|TRBV27|TRBJ2-1|-
TGTGCCAGCAGTTTGGGACTAGGTAATGAGCAGTTCTTC
CASSLGLGNEQFF
>-|TRBV2|TRBJ2-7|many
TGTGCCAGCAGTGCGGGACATGCCTACGAGCAGTACTTC
CASSAGHAYEQYF
>-|TRBV12-3/TRBV12-4|TRBJ2-7|many
TGTGCCAGCCCTTACCTTCCCCGGCTATCCTACGAGCAGTACTTC
CASPYLPRLSYEQYF
>-|TRBV11-2|TRBJ1-1|many
TGTGCCAGCAGCTTTACCGGGGATTCGTGGGACACTGAAGCTTTCTTT
CASSFTGDSWDTEAFF
>TRBD1|TRBV19|TRBJ1-1|-
TGTGCCAGTAGAGCCCAGACAGGGGGGTTACTGAACACTGAAGCTTTCTTT
CASRAQTGGLLNTEAFF
>TRBD2|TRBV20-1|TRBJ2-5|-
TGCAGTGCTCTCCCCGGGACTAGCGGGAGTTTTGTGGAGACCCAGTACTTC
CSALPGTSGSFVETQYF
>TRBD2|TRBV10-3|TRBJ2-5|-
TGTGCCATCACAGCGGGAGTTGGAGAGACCCAGTACTTC
CAITAGVGETQYF
>-|TRBV12-3/TRBV12-4|TRBJ1-1|-
TGTGCCAGCACCCCGCGGACGAACGAAGATGGTTTCTTT
CASTPRTNEDGFF
>-|TRBV30|TRBJ1-1|-
TGTGCCTGGATGACCCTGGAAGCTTTCTTT
CAWMTLEAFF
>TRBD2|TRBV7-3|TRBJ2-2|few
TGTGCCAGCAGCTTATCGAGCGGGAGAGTGGTCGGGGAGCTGTTTTTT
CASSLSSGRVVGELFF
>-|TRBV20-1|TRBJ1-1|-
TGCAGTGCTAGACCCCAGGGGTTCACTGAAGCTTTCTTT
CSARPQGFTEAFF
>TRBD2|TRBV7-8|TRBJ2-5|many
TGTGCCAGCAGCTATCCATCTGGGCGCGGGAGCCAAGAGACCCAGTACTTC
CASSYPSGRGSQETQYF
>TRBD1|TRBV7-2|TRBJ1-5|-
TGTGCCAGCAGCTTAGCGATACAGGGGTTTCAGCCCCAGCATTTT
CASSLAIQGFQPQHF
>TRBD1|TRBV5-5|TRBJ2-7|-
TGTGCCAGCAGCTTGACGACAGGGAACTCCTACGAGCAGTACTTC
CASSLTTGNSYEQYF
>-|TRBV3-1|TRBJ2-7|many
TGTGCCAGCAGCCATATGGGCAAACGCTTCGAGCAGTACTTC
CASSHMGKRFEQYF
>-|TRBV28|TRBJ2-7|many
TGTGCCAGCAGTCCAGGTCGTCGACCGTTCAAGCAGTACTTC
CASSPGRRPFKQYF
>TRBD1|TRBV20-1|TRBJ1-1|many
TGCAGTTTTGGGAGGGACAGAGGGTGGGCTGAAGCTTTCTTT
CSFGRDRGWAEAFF
>-|TRBV13|TRBJ2-7|-
TGTGCCAGCAGCTTAGGCCGGGGTGCGTTAAAGACCTACGAGCAGTACTTC
CASSLGRGALKTYEQYF
>TRBD1|TRBV27|TRBJ2-7|-
TGTGCCAGCAGTGGGACAGTCTCCTACGAGCAGTACTTC
CASSGTVSYEQYF
>TRBD2|TRBV7-3|TRBJ2-5|-
TGTGCCAGCAGCTCGACTAGCGGGACTGAGACCCAGTACTTC
CASSSTSGTETQYF
>-|TRBV29-1|TRBJ2-7|-
TGCAGCGTTGTCCTCCTGGGGCTCCCGGCCTGCGAGCAGTACTTC
CSVVLLGLPACEQYF
>-|TRBV12-3/TRBV12-4|TRBJ1-6|many
TGTGCCAGCAGTTTAGGCGGTACAGCCTATAATTCACCCCTCCACTTT
CASSLGGTAYNSPLHF
>-|TRBV25-1|TRBJ1-3|once
TGTGCCAGCAGTCCCTTAGGGGGGGCGAACACCATATATTTT
CASSPLGGANTIYF
>-|TRBV7-9|TRBJ1-5|-
TGTGCCAGCAGCTCGGGGCCGGGCAATCAGCCCCAGCATTTT
CASSSGPGNQPQHF
>TRBD2|TRBV6-1|TRBJ2-5|few
TGTGCCAGCAGTAGTTCCCGGACTAGGAAAGAGACCCAGTACTTC
CASSSSRTRKETQYF
>-|TRBV6-5|TRBJ1-1|many
TGTGCCAGCAGTTACTCTGGGCAGGGGAACACTGAAGCTTTCTTT
CASSYSGQGNTEAFF
>-|TRBV11-2|TRBJ2-5|many
TGTGCCAGCAGCTTTAGTTGGGGAGAAGAGACCCAGTACTTC
CASSFSWGEETQYF